This paragraph reports one T cell receptor beta chain. Its antigen is undetermined. Between the trimmed V and J ends, which lost 8 bases and 3 bases, there was a span of 11 bases. Germline CDR1 and CDR2: MNHNY and SVGAGI (reference sequence). CDR3 length: 13 amino acids. Alpha and beta constant-region primers primed reverse transcription of about 500 ng RNA. Separate chain-specific third strand synthesis with multiplexing indices produced the alpha and beta libraries. One entry per CDR3 protein, called by TCRdb with MiXCR from the 5' RACE reads. The sample yields under 20,000 distinct CDR3 sequences, roughly 6% seen once. Whole blood was used without fractionation, so all unsorted peripheral T cells were included. This sample was included in a study of HIV-infected patients and healthy controls. Broader study findings: Significant mean usage differences between HIV-infected patients and controls involved eight alpha and eight beta V genes. Compared with untreated HIV+ repertoires, healthy controls showed roughly threefold more distinct CDR3s and higher Shannon diversity.

The genes are TRBV6-6 and TRBJ1-5; D call uncertain. The receptor was derived from an adult in good health. Sequencing used blood. The CDR3 sequence is CASQRTYNQPQHF. CDR3 nucleotides: TGTGCCAGCCAGAGGACGTACAATCAGCCCCAGCATTTT.